A selection of T cell receptor beta chains follows, all from one sample in a study of radiotherapy plus CTLA-4 blockade in lung cancer. Clones were sequenced by immunoSEQ multiplex PCR, and TCRdb holds only the in-frame ones, with some missing. This table has 90,000 or so clones, 75% to 90% appearing once. The source material was peripheral blood, sampled from a patient treated with radiotherapy plus ipilimumab. These receptors all stem from a human donor with non-small cell lung cancer who had a partial response to radiotherapy plus ipilimumab. The CDR3 runs from the conserved cysteine through the conserved F or W. The D gene is left open where the match is weak. Rows give clone size only sometimes, using once, few, many, or a class for an expanded clone.

v_gene	d_gene	j_gene	abundance	CDR3nt	CDR3aa
TRBV29-1	.	TRBJ1-4	.	TGCAGCGTTCGGGACACCTTTAATGAAAAACTGTTTTTT	CSVRDTFNEKLFF
TRBV11-1	.	TRBJ2-1	.	TGTGCCAGCAGCCTAGCGATCGCGTGGAATGAGCAGTTCTTC	CASSLAIAWNEQFF
TRBV6-1	.	TRBJ2-1	.	TGTGCCAGCAGGCCCACCGGCGGGGTCAATGAGCAGTTCTTC	CASRPTGGVNEQFF
TRBV6-1	.	TRBJ2-3	.	TGTGCCAGCAGCCGGACATCGGGCACAGATACGCAGTATTTT	CASSRTSGTDTQYF
TRBV6-1	.	TRBJ1-1	.	TGTGCCAGCAGAGACCTGACAGGAAGGGTACCCCAAGCTTTCTTT	CASRDLTGRVPQAFF
TRBV29-1	TRBD1	TRBJ1-4	.	TGCAGCGTTCACCGGCCAGGGGGCTATGGTGAAAAACTGTTTTTT	CSVHRPGGYGEKLFF
TRBV10-3	.	TRBJ2-3	.	TGTGCCATCAGTGCCACCCGGACTCCACCCACAGATACGCAGTATTTT	CAISATRTPPTDTQYF
TRBV6-5	.	TRBJ1-1	medium-sized	TGTGCCAGCAGAAGAACAGGGAACACTGAAGCTTTCTTT	CASRRTGNTEAFF
TRBV18	TRBD1	TRBJ1-2	once	TGTGCCAGCTCACCGCTTGACAGGGAGTACTCATATGGCTACACCTTC	CASSPLDREYSYGYTF
TRBV6-1	.	TRBJ1-1	.	TGTGCCAGCAGAAGAACACAGGGAAAAGGCACTGAAGCTTTCTTT	CASRRTQGKGTEAFF